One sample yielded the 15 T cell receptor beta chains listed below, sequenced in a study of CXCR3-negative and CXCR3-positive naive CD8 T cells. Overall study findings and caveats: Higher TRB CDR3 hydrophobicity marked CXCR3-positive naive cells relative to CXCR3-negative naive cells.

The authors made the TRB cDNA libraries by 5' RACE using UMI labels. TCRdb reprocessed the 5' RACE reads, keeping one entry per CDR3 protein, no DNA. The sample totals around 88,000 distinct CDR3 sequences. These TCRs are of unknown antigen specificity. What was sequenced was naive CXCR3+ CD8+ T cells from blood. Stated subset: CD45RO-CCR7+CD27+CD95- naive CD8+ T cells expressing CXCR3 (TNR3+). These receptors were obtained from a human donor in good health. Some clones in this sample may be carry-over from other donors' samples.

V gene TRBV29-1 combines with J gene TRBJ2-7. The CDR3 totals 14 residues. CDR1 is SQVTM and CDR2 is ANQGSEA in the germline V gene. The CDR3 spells CSVVGIHNSYEQYF.

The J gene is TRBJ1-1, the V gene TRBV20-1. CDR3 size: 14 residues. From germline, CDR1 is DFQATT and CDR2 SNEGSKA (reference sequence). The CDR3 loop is CSASSRRRATEAFF.

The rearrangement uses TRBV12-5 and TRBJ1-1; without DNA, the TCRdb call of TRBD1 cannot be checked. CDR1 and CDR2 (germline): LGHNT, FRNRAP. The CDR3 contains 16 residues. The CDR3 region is CASGLSDLGVNAEAFF. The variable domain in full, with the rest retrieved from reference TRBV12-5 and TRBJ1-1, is DARVTQTPRHKVTEMGQEVTMRCQPILGHNTVFWYRQTMMQGLELLAYFRNRAPLDDSGMPKDRFSAEMPDATLATLKIQPSEPRDSAVYFCASGLSDLGVNAEAFFGQGTRLTVV.

CDR3 protein: CASSHDLPTGRLYTEAFF. The chain combines TRBV3-1 with TRBJ1-1; checking the TCRdb D call of TRBD1 is not possible without DNA. CDR3 length equals 18 residues. Germline V gene lookup returns CDR1 LGHDT and CDR2 YNNKEL (reference sequence).

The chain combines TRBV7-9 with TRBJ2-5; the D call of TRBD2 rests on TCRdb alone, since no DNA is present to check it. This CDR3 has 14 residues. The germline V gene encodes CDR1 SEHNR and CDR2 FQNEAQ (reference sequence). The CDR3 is CASSPSLEKETQYF.

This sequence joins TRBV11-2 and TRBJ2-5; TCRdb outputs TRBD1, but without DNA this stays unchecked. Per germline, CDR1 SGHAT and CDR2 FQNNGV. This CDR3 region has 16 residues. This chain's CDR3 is CASSPGQGAVAETQYF.

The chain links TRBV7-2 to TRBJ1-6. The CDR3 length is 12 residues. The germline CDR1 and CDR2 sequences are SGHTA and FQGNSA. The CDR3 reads CASSLVGSPLHF.

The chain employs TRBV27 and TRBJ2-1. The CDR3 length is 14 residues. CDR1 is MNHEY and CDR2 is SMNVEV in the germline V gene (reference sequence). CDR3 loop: CASSVTGTYNEQFF.

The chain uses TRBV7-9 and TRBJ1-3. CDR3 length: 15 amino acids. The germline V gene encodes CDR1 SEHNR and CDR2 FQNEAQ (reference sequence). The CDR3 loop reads CASSSSTYSGNTIYF.

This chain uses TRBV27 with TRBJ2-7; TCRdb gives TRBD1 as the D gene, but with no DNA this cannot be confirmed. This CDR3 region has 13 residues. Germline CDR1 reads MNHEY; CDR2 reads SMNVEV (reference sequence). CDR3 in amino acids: CASSFQGTYEQYF.

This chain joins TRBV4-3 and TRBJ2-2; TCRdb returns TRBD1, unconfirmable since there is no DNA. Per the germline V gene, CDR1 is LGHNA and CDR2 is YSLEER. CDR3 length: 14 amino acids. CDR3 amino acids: CASSPDRGAGELFF.

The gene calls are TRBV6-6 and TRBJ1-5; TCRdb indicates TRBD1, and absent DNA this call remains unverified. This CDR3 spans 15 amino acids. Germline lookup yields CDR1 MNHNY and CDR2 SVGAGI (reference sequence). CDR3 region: CASSLDGQSDQPQHF.

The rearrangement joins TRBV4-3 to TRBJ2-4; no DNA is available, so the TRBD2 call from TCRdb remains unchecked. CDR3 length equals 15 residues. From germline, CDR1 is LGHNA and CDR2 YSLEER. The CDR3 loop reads CASSQEEGLENIQYF.

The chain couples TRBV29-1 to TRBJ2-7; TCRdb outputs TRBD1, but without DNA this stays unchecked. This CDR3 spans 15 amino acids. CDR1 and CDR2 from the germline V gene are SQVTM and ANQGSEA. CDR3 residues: CSVGPGQGISYEQYF.

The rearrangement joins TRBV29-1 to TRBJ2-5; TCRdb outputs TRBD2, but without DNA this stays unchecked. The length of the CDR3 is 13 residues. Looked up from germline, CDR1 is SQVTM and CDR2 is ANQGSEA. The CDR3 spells CSVEGGSGETQYF. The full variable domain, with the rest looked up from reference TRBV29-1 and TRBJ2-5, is SAVISQKPSRDICQRGTSLTIQCQVDSQVTMMFWYRQQPGQSLTLIATANQGSEATYESGFVIDKFPISRPNLTFSTLTVSNMSPEDSSIYLCSVEGGSGETQYFGPGTRLLVL.